This entry lists 32 T cell receptor beta chains sequenced from one sample in a study of CD8 T cells in Susac syndrome (dated by TCRdb to about 2019). Receptor libraries were prepared by the immunoSEQ multiplex PCR assay. RNA was extracted using the RNeasy kit, and roughly 0.5 to 1 ug of the RNA was reverse transcribed with random hexamers. Using fastp at Q25 and MiXCR, TCRdb reprocessed the public reads and kept productive beta chains. One record per CDR3 amino acid sequence lists the most common genes and DNA. The sample table shows approximately 190,000 distinct CDR3 sequences, and nearly 95% are seen once. About 0.087% of the sample goes to the ten largest clones. Sequenced material: CD4+ T cells from PBMCs. The source of these receptors is a human donor with multiple sclerosis.

The gene calls are TRBV19 and TRBJ2-3, with 8 bases aligning to TRBD1. Germline V CDR1 and CDR2: LNHDA, SQIVND (reference sequence). The CDR3 is made up of 15 amino acids. V was pared by 6 bases and J by 2 bases, with 7 bases of the junction left unmatched. CDR3 DNA sequence: TGTGCCAGTAGGTCTCTGACAGGGGCCACAGATACGCAGTATTTT. Translating gives CASRSLTGATDTQYF.

The CDR3 loop reads CASRGQNYEQYF. The CDR3 region has the DNA TGTGCCTCCCGCGGACAGAACTACGAGCAGTACTTC. This chain links TRBV30 with TRBJ2-7; D might be TRBD1 (6 bases). Germline lookup yields CDR1 GTSNPN and CDR2 SVGIG (reference sequence). This CDR3 region has 12 residues. The V end lost 7 bases, the J end lost 3 bases, and 13 bases lay between the germline ends.

The V and J genes are TRBV11-3 and TRBJ1-2; no clear D. Germline V gene sequence: CDR1 SGHNT, CDR2 YENEEA. The CDR3 extends over 12 amino acids. Between the trimmed V and J ends, which lost 3 bases and 8 bases, there was a span of 10 bases. Written as DNA, the CDR3 is TGTGCCAGCAGCTTGCAGAAAGACGGCTACACCTTC. Protein sequence: CASSLQKDGYTF. Based on the CDR3 plus reference TRBV11-3 and TRBJ1-2, the full variable domain is EAGVVQSPRYKIIEKKQPVAFWCNPISGHNTLYWYLQNLGQGPELLIRYENEEAVDDSQLPKDRFSAERLKGVDSTLKIQPAELGDSAVYLCASSLQKDGYTFGSGTRLTVV.

J is TRBJ1-1 and V is TRBV7-9; no reliable D call. Germline CDR1 reads SEHNR; CDR2 reads FQNEAQ (reference sequence). The CDR3 totals 11 residues. The ends were cut back, 5 bases at V and 11 bases at J, with 12 bases in the middle. The CDR3 DNA sequence: TGTGCCAGCAGCCTATGGACGTACGCTTTCTTT. Its protein is CASSLWTYAFF. The whole variable domain, filled in from reference TRBV7-9 and TRBJ1-1, reads DTGVSQNPRHKITKRGQNVTFRCDPISEHNRLYWYRQTLGQGPEFLTYFQNEAQLEKSRLLSDRFSAERPKGSFSTLEIQRTEQGDSAMYLCASSLWTYAFFGQGTRLTVV.

The rearrangement joins TRBV12-3 or TRBV12-4 to TRBJ1-3, with 7 bases that match TRBD1. The CDR3 sequence is 15 residues long. The J segment lost 0 bases and the V segment lost 7 bases, leaving 6 bases of the junction unmatched. The DNA for the CDR3 is TGTGCCAGCAACCCGGGACAGTTCTCTGGAAACACCATATATTTT. Protein sequence: CASNPGQFSGNTIYF.

The rearrangement joins TRBV20-1 to TRBJ1-1, with a possible D match to TRBD1 (6 bases). Germline CDR1 reads DFQATT; CDR2 reads SNEGSKA (reference sequence). Trimming removed 3 bases at V and 3 bases at J, with 14 bases between. The CDR3 totals 14 residues. CDR3 sequence: CSARSSGGHTEAFF. The CDR3 DNA reads as TGCAGTGCTAGGAGTTCTGGGGGGCACACTGAAGCTTTCTTT.

This clonotype has just one count. The chain is built from TRBV24-1 and TRBJ2-2; D unresolved. The ends were cut back, 4 bases at V and 6 bases at J, with 8 bases in the middle. The CDR3 is 13 residues long. The germline gives CDR1 KGHDR, CDR2 SFDVKD. The CDR3 loop reads CATSEPHPGELFF. The CDR3, as DNA: TGTGCCACCAGTGAGCCCCACCCCGGGGAGCTGTTTTTT.

The chain recombines TRBV25-1 with TRBJ1-2, with D possibly TRBD1 on 5 matching bases. Germline V gives CDR1 MGHDK, CDR2 SYGVNS. V lost 3 bases, J lost 3 bases, and 5 bases lay in between. The CDR3 is 12 amino acids. CDR3 sequence: CASSEGHYGYTF. The CDR3 DNA follows: TGTGCCAGCAGTGAGGGACACTATGGCTACACCTTC.

This clonotype occurred once. V gene TRBV15 combines with J gene TRBJ1-2; maybe TRBD1 (5 bases). The germline CDR1 and CDR2 sequences are LNHNV and YYDKDF (reference sequence). This CDR3 has 13 residues. The V and J ends lost 3 bases and 6 bases respectively, with 11 bases between them. CDR3 DNA sequence: TGTGCCACCAGCAGGAGACAGCTACATGGCTACACCTTC. Amino acid sequence: CATSRRQLHGYTF.

This clonotype was seen a single time. The chain employs TRBV6-5 and TRBJ1-5, with D hard to call. CDR1 is MNHEY, CDR2 SVGAGI, per germline. This CDR3 is built from 17 residues. V was clipped by 0 bases and J by 0 bases, with 12 bases between them. CDR3 amino acids: CASSYSSPGISNQPQHF. In DNA form, the CDR3 reads TGTGCCAGCAGTTACTCGAGCCCGGGGATTAGCAATCAGCCCCAGCATTTT.

This clonotype showed up just once. The V call is TRBV7-2, the J call TRBJ2-7; D unresolved. The germline V and J ends were trimmed by 5 bases and 0 bases, with 17 bases remaining between them. The CDR3 is made up of 16 amino acids. Germline V CDR1 and CDR2: SGHTA, FQGNSA. The CDR3 DNA is TGTGCCAGCAGCCCGTGGACGGCATTCGGCTCCTACGAGCAGTACTTC. Protein: CASSPWTAFGSYEQYF. Full variable domain (remainder filled in from reference TRBV7-2 and TRBJ2-7): GAGVSQSPSNKVTEKGKDVELRCDPISGHTALYWYRQSLGQGLEFLIYFQGNSAPDKSGLPSDRFSAERTGGSVSTLTIQRTQQEDSAVYLCASSPWTAFGSYEQYFGPGTRLTVT.

This rearrangement joins TRBV30 to TRBJ1-1; no clear D. The CDR3 contains 13 residues. Per germline, CDR1 GTSNPN and CDR2 SVGIG (reference sequence). V lost 0 bases to trimming and J lost 1 base, with 6 bases between them. CDR3 bases: TGTGCCTGGAGTGTACTCCCGAACACTGAAGCTTTCTTT. Encoded protein: CAWSVLPNTEAFF.

This chain connects TRBV20-1 to TRBJ2-5; TRBD2 agrees at 7 bases. CDR1 is DFQATT and CDR2 is SNEGSKA in the germline V gene (reference sequence). V was pared by 5 bases and J by 2 bases, with 5 bases of the junction left unmatched. The CDR3 covers 13 residues. CDR3 sequence: CSARPGGQETQYF. The CDR3 DNA reads as TGCAGTGCTCGCCCGGGGGGACAAGAGACCCAGTACTTC.

This chain connects TRBV20-1 to TRBJ2-3; the D is unclear. CDR1 is DFQATT, CDR2 SNEGSKA, per germline (reference sequence). The CDR3 length is 15 residues. The V end was cut by 6 bases, the J end by 5 bases, with 21 bases between. CDR3 in amino acids: CSAKSDGSSGDTQYF. CDR3 nucleotides: TGCAGTGCGAAATCGGATGGGTCATCCGGAGATACGCAGTATTTT.

This chain links TRBV4-2 with TRBJ1-2; D may be TRBD1 (5 bases). V lost 3 bases and J 4 bases, leaving 15 bases between the germline ends. The CDR3 has 15 residues. Germline CDR1 is LGHNA and CDR2 is YNFKEQ. The CDR3 region is CASSQADSISYGYTF. CDR3 sequence (DNA): TGTGCCAGCAGCCAGGCCGACAGTATTTCCTATGGCTACACCTTC.

The chain joins TRBV20-1 to TRBJ2-1, with D unclear. Germline assignment: CDR1 DFQATT and CDR2 SNEGSKA (reference sequence). The CDR3 contains 12 residues. The V gene lost 1 base and the J gene lost 3 bases, with 4 bases spanning the gap. CDR3 in amino acids: CSARASYNEQFF. The CDR3 DNA reads TGCAGTGCTAGAGCTAGCTACAATGAGCAGTTCTTC.

The chain couples TRBV29-1 to TRBJ2-1, with D possibly being TRBD1 (5 bases). This CDR3 has 13 amino acids. In germline, CDR1 is SQVTM, CDR2 ANQGSEA. V lost 3 bases, J lost 8 bases, and 14 bases lay in between. This CDR3 is CSVDRVAFDEQFF. In DNA form, the CDR3 reads TGCAGCGTTGACAGGGTGGCCTTCGATGAGCAGTTCTTC.

The rearrangement uses TRBV19 and TRBJ1-2, with TRBD1 as a possible D gene (6 bases). This CDR3 contains 12 residues. V gave up 4 bases and J gave up 8 bases, with 11 bases separating them. Germline V gene lookup returns CDR1 LNHDA and CDR2 SQIVND (reference sequence). The chain's CDR3 is CASSTGVRGYTF. CDR3 nucleotide sequence: TGTGCCAGTAGTACAGGGGTACGAGGCTACACCTTC. Variable domain in full (rest from reference TRBV19 and TRBJ1-2): DGGITQSPKYLFRKEGQNVTLSCEQNLNHDAMYWYRQDPGQGLRLIYYSQIVNDFQKGDIAEGYSVSREKKESFPLTVTSAQKNPTAFYLCASSTGVRGYTFGSGTRLTVV.

The chain carries TRBV30 and TRBJ1-2; the D is unclear. The V gene lost 4 bases and the J gene lost 5 bases, with 11 bases spanning the gap. Germline V gives CDR1 GTSNPN, CDR2 SVGIG (reference sequence). The CDR3 is made up of 12 amino acids. CDR3 residues: CAWNPGLYGYTF. The DNA of the CDR3 is TGTGCCTGGAACCCGGGGTTGTATGGCTACACCTTC.

The V gene is TRBV9, the J gene TRBJ2-1; the D gene is possibly TRBD2 (6 bases). Germline CDR1 reads SGDLS; CDR2 reads YYNGEE. CDR3 length equals 15 residues. The ends were cut back, 4 bases at V and 5 bases at J, with 16 bases in the middle. CDR3 loop: CASSWQGLPDNEQFF. The CDR3 DNA reads TGTGCCAGCAGCTGGCAGGGACTGCCCGACAATGAGCAGTTCTTC.

V gene TRBV6-2 or TRBV6-3 combines with J gene TRBJ1-1; the match to TRBD1 covers 7 bases. V shed 7 bases and J 0 bases; nucleotides not matched to a gene: 5. The CDR3 has 14 amino acids. CDR1 and CDR2 (germline): MNHEY, SVGEGT. CDR3 nucleotides: TGTGCCAGCACAAGGGGGCATCTGAACACTGAAGCTTTCTTT. Residues: CASTRGHLNTEAFF.

This rearrangement joins TRBV4-2 to TRBJ2-7, with D perhaps matching TRBD1 or TRBD2 (5 bases each). The V end lost 0 bases, the J end lost 5 bases, and 14 bases lay between the germline ends. The CDR3 is 15 amino acids. The V gene's germline CDR1 is LGHNA and CDR2 YNFKEQ. The CDR3 nucleotides are TGTGCCAGCAGCCAAGATCTTTTGCTGGGGGACGAGCAGTACTTC. This gives the protein CASSQDLLLGDEQYF.

This rearrangement joins TRBV29-1 to TRBJ1-4; no firm D call. Trimming took off 5 bases at V and 8 bases at J, with 12 bases between the two ends. Looked up from germline, CDR1 is SQVTM and CDR2 is ANQGSEA. The length of the CDR3 is 12 residues. CDR3 loop: CSVRTAGEKLFF. The CDR3 DNA is TGCAGCGTTAGAACAGCGGGCGAAAAACTGTTTTTT.

V and J are TRBV6-2 or TRBV6-3 and TRBJ2-1; 8 bases are a match to TRBD2. Germline V gene sequence: CDR1 MNHEY, CDR2 SVGEGT. The CDR3 runs 14 residues. J gave up 6 bases and V 5 bases, and 6 bases lay outside the gene matches. The CDR3 region is CASSLGTRVNEQFF. The CDR3, as DNA: TGTGCCAGCAGTCTCGGGACTAGAGTCAATGAGCAGTTCTTC.

The sample holds one count of this clonotype. The V call is TRBV3-1, the J call TRBJ2-2; D is undetermined. Trimming took off 1 base at V and 4 bases at J, with 7 bases between the two ends. Looked up from germline, CDR1 is LGHDT and CDR2 is YNNKEL (reference sequence). The CDR3 consists of 14 residues. The CDR3 loop is CASSQVRITGELFF. The CDR3 DNA sequence: TGTGCCAGCAGCCAAGTCCGAATCACCGGGGAGCTGTTTTTT.

The V call is TRBV14, the J call TRBJ2-7, with D hard to call. The germline CDR1 and CDR2 sequences are SGHDN and FVKESK. The CDR3 extends over 13 amino acids. Trimming removed 3 bases at V and 4 bases at J, with 10 bases between. The CDR3 DNA reads as TGTGCCAGCAGCCAGGGTCTTGGTTACGAGCAGTACTTC. This translates into CASSQGLGYEQYF.

The chain couples TRBV9 to TRBJ2-4; no reliable D call. V lost 4 bases and J 4 bases, leaving 9 bases between the germline ends. The CDR3 runs 13 residues. Germline V gene lookup returns CDR1 SGDLS and CDR2 YYNGEE. The CDR3 region has the DNA TGTGCCAGCAGCTTGGACGAGAAAAACATTCAGTACTTC. This codes for CASSLDEKNIQYF.

The V call is TRBV3-1, the J call TRBJ1-2; D uncertain. The CDR3 loop spans 13 amino acids. The germline V and J ends were trimmed by 0 bases and 4 bases, with 6 bases remaining between them. Looked up from germline, CDR1 is LGHDT and CDR2 is YNNKEL (reference sequence). This chain's CDR3 is CASSQEGLYGYTF. CDR3 sequence (DNA): TGTGCCAGCAGCCAAGAGGGTCTCTATGGCTACACCTTC.

The chain carries TRBV20-1 and TRBJ1-5; 7 bases are shared with TRBD1. The CDR3 contains 15 residues. The J segment lost 2 bases and the V segment lost 5 bases, leaving 9 bases of the junction unmatched. Looked up from germline, CDR1 is DFQATT and CDR2 is SNEGSKA (reference sequence). The CDR3 sequence: CSAYRQGGGNQPQHF. The CDR3 DNA is TGCAGTGCTTACCGTCAGGGGGGAGGCAATCAGCCCCAGCATTTT.

This chain links TRBV24-1 with TRBJ1-2; D is possibly TRBD1 (6 bases). The germline CDR1 and CDR2 sequences are KGHDR and SFDVKD. The CDR3 runs 13 residues. V lost 4 bases and J lost 6, with 11 bases in between. CDR3 in amino acids: CATSETRDNGYTF. In DNA form, the CDR3 reads TGTGCCACCAGTGAGACGCGGGACAATGGCTACACCTTC.

The chain combines TRBV7-3 with TRBJ1-1; D is ambiguous. This CDR3 contains 13 residues. Per the germline V gene, CDR1 is SGHTA and CDR2 is FQGTGA. Trimming removed 5 bases at V and 1 base at J, with 8 bases between. The CDR3 DNA is TGTGCCAGCAGCCAAACCCCGAACACTGAAGCTTTCTTT. The encoded protein is CASSQTPNTEAFF. Filled out from reference TRBV7-3 and TRBJ1-1, the complete variable domain reads GAGVSQTPSNKVTEKGKYVELRCDPISGHTALYWYRQSLGQGPEFLIYFQGTGAADDSGLPNDRFFAVRPEGSVSTLKIQRTERGDSAVYLCASSQTPNTEAFFGQGTRLTVV.

The rearrangement uses TRBV30 and TRBJ1-4; 9 bases match TRBD1. The J segment lost 7 bases and the V segment lost 2 bases, leaving 5 bases of the junction unmatched. From germline, CDR1 is GTSNPN and CDR2 SVGIG (reference sequence). This CDR3 spans 14 amino acids. CDR3 in DNA: TGTGCCTGGAGTTCACAGGGGGCATTTGAAAAACTGTTTTTT. Protein sequence: CAWSSQGAFEKLFF. Combining the CDR3 with reference TRBV30 and TRBJ1-4 gives the whole variable domain SQTIHQWPATLVQPVGSPLSLECTVEGTSNPNLYWYRQAAGRGLQLLFYSVGIGQISSEVPQNLSASRPQDRQFILSSKKLLLSDSGFYLCAWSSQGAFEKLFFGSGTQLSVL.